The sequence of this T cell receptor beta chain was determined in a study of blood T cell repertoires in COVID-19. Looking at the study overall: Samples of COVID-19 (acute and convalescent) were obtained from the United States, Italy and Spain.

CDR3 length: 15 residues. Per germline, CDR1 ENHRY and CDR2 SYGVKD. Unmatched junction bases numbered 4, after V lost 6 bases and J lost 0 bases. Some clones are missing from TCRdb's copy, which holds only in-frame ones; the method was immunoSEQ multiplex PCR. The sample yields fewer than 85,000 clones, around 85% seen once. The chain uses TRBV10-3 and TRBJ1-1; 10 positions match TRBD1. The receptor's source is a man aged 60 to 75 with acute or convalescent COVID-19. The sample comprised peripheral blood. Written as DNA, the CDR3 is TGTGCCATCAGAATGGACAGGGGGTTGAACACTGAAGCTTTCTTT. It encodes CAIRMDRGLNTEAFF.